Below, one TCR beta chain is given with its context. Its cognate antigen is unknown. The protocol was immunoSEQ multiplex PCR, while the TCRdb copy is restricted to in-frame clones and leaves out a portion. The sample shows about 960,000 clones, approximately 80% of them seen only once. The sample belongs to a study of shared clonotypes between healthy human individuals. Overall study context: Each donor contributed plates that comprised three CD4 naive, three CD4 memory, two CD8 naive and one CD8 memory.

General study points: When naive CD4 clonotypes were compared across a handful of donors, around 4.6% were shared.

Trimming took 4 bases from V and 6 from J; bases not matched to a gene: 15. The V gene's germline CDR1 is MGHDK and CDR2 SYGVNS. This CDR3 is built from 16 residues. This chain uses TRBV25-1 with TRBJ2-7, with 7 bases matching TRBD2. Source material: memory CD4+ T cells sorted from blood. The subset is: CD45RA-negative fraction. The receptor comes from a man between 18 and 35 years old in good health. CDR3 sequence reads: CASSGTGTMAVVEQYF. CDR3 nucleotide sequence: TGTGCCAGCAGTGGCACCGGGACTATGGCTGTCGTCGAGCAGTACTTC.